This TCR beta chain emerged from a study of blood T cell repertoires in COVID-19. Across the study: The study drew acute and convalescent COVID-19 samples from the United States, Italy and Spain. Sample material is recorded as cDNA or gDNA derived from T cells, B-cell-depleted T cells, or PBMCs.

TCRdb's table, derived via immunoSEQ multiplex PCR, lists solely in-frame clones and lacks some. The sample includes over 150,000 clones, roughly 93% of them seen just once. This clone has a single count. This CDR3 has 14 residues. V gave up 6 bases and J gave up 0 bases, with 10 bases separating them. The germline V gene encodes CDR1 MNHEY and CDR2 SMNVEV (reference sequence). The sequenced material came from peripheral blood. This TCR derives from a man younger than 35 with acute or convalescent COVID-19. The chain employs TRBV27 and TRBJ2-3, with D possibly TRBD1 on 6 matching bases. The CDR3 DNA reads TGTGCCAGCAGCGAAGACAGGAGCACAGATACGCAGTATTTT. Translation: CASSEDRSTDTQYF.